This is a list of T cell receptor beta chains from one sample in a study of blood T cell repertoires in COVID-19. The method was immunoSEQ multiplex PCR; TCRdb's version includes in-frame clones alone and lacks a portion of them. The repertoire holds 120,000 to 150,000 clones, with roughly 79% as singletons. Sequencing was performed on peripheral blood. The receptors here all came from a human donor with acute or convalescent COVID-19. The donor label of this sample is uncertain. CDR3s leave out the opening cysteine and the closing phenylalanine or tryptophan.

10	TRBV7-9	TRBJ2-2	ASSSRTVELF
9	TRBV2	TRBJ1-4	ASSEKEKLF
12	TRBV29-1	TRBJ2-1	SVEAEVSYNEQF
15	TRBV19	TRBJ1-5	ASSTRDSPKGNQPQH
14	TRBV9	TRBJ1-2	ASSVDQGHLGYGYT
13	TRBV5-1	TRBJ1-1	ASSAPTGGGTEAF
10	TRBV9	TRBJ1-3	ASSGEDYTIY
12	TRBV19	TRBJ2-1	ASSKAGDYNEQF
11	TRBV2	TRBJ1-2	ASSEQGVYGYT
12	TRBV3-1/TRBV3-2	TRBJ1-3	ASSRGQNGNTIY
14	TRBV6-5	TRBJ2-3	ASSSLAGGSTDTQY
12	TRBV5-6	TRBJ1-4	ASRMTGGNEKLF
11	TRBV6-5	TRBJ2-3	ASSYSQGDTQY
14	TRBV27	TRBJ1-5	ASSPTNRGSNQPQH
12	TRBV7-9	TRBJ2-7	ASSLGGWGLEQY
9	TRBV2	TRBJ1-1	ARSQGTEAF
13	TRBV15	TRBJ1-1	ATSRSQGMNTEAF
13	TRBV6-5	TRBJ1-2	ASRAETVANYGYT
13	TRBV11-2	TRBJ1-2	ASSSTLETLYGYT
13	TRBV2	TRBJ1-2	ASSDRDRVSYGYT
10	TRBV6-2/TRBV6-3	TRBJ2-3	ASSYREGTQY
13	TRBV28	TRBJ1-2	ASTLAGGQNYGYT
14	TRBV9	TRBJ2-7	ASSAPGTGSRDEQY
13	TRBV19	TRBJ2-3	ASSIASGGEYTQY
13	TRBV3-1/TRBV3-2	TRBJ1-1	ASSQVDTPNTEAF
13	TRBV3-1/TRBV3-2	TRBJ2-2	ASSQLASRAGELF
11	TRBV6-5	TRBJ1-5	ASRSTNNQPQH
17	TRBV18	TRBJ1-1	ASSQTGDIMSGRGTEAF
14	TRBV4-1	TRBJ1-5	ASSQEGGLSNQPQH
13	TRBV6-5	TRBJ1-3	ASSKQGNSGNTIY
15	TRBV7-3	TRBJ2-2	ASSLSGGRSNTGELF
14	TRBV10-3	TRBJ1-2	AITPSLGLIADGYT
12	TRBV9	TRBJ1-2	ASSPPGSEGGYT
13	TRBV30	TRBJ1-5	AWSGPGTGDQPQH
13	TRBV5-5	TRBJ1-1	ASSLEGGANTEAF
14	TRBV11-2	TRBJ1-4	ASSLWGGGGNEKLF
13	TRBV6-4	TRBJ2-3	ASSPEGQGGDTQY
13	TRBV19	TRBJ1-5	ASHTGGATNQPQH
16	TRBV19	TRBJ2-4	ASTPGSGVNLAKNIQY
12	TRBV11-2	TRBJ1-2	ASSPEAGWNGYT
13	TRBV30	TRBJ2-1	AWSPAGGFRNEQF
12	TRBV6-5	TRBJ1-1	ASLDRAKNTEAF
9	TRBV5-6	TRBJ2-1	ASSLSGGEF
12	TRBV5-1	TRBJ1-2	ASTSDRGLVGYT
13	TRBV7-3	TRBJ1-6	ASSSTGTMGSPLH
10	TRBV19	TRBJ1-2	ASSPGFPGYT
11	TRBV29-1	TRBJ1-2	SVEGRPRGGYT
14	TRBV6-6	TRBJ2-7	ASSSVGGGGLYEQY
10	TRBV30	TRBJ1-4	AWTDSNMKLF
13	TRBV19	TRBJ1-1	ASRSIDGVNTEAF
12	TRBV19	TRBJ1-2	ASSGRGQIYGYT
14	TRBV15	TRBJ1-3	ATSPWTGGEVNTIY
11	TRBV11-1	TRBJ1-1	ASSQSFRTEAF
13	TRBV24-1	TRBJ1-5	ATSTTGKVDQPQH
10	TRBV29-1	TRBJ1-1	SVRTGRDEAF
13	TRBV3-1/TRBV3-2	TRBJ1-1	ASSPVGQPNTEAF